The 15 T cell receptor beta chains below come from one sample, sequenced in a study of blood T cell repertoires in COVID-19. The repertoire was sequenced with immunoSEQ multiplex PCR; TCRdb's copy has only in-frame clones and lacks some. The table has roughly 290,000 clones, approximately 83% seen once. The specimen was peripheral blood. These receptors were taken from an older person with COVID-19, enrolled during active disease.

This rearrangement joins TRBV10-3 to TRBJ2-3; D remains unclear. Trimming left V 3 bases short and J 0 bases short, with 10 bases between. CDR1 is ENHRY, CDR2 SYGVKD, per germline. The CDR3 has 15 amino acids. This chain's CDR3 is CAISDTGASTDTQYF. In nucleotides, the CDR3 is TGTGCCATCAGTGACACGGGTGCTAGCACAGATACGCAGTATTTT.

V and J are TRBV2 and TRBJ1-2, with 8 bases fitting TRBD1. J gave up 3 bases and V 3 bases, and 6 bases lay outside the gene matches. Germline V gives CDR1 SNHLY, CDR2 FYNNEI. CDR3 length: 15 residues. CDR3 coding DNA: TGTGCCAGCAGTGAGGGACAGGAGCTTCACTATGGCTACACCTTC. Residues: CASSEGQELHYGYTF.

The chain employs TRBV9 and TRBJ1-2; D remains unclear. The CDR3 consists of 12 residues. V gave up 4 bases and J gave up 2 bases, with 6 bases separating them. Looked up from germline, CDR1 is SGDLS and CDR2 is YYNGEE. The CDR3 region has the DNA TGTGCCAGCAGCATACAGAACTATGGCTACACCTTC. Encoded protein: CASSIQNYGYTF.

This clone appeared once. This chain uses TRBV4-1 with TRBJ2-7; TRBD1 aligns across 12 bases. V gave up 2 bases and J gave up 7 bases; unmatched junction bases: 15. The CDR3 consists of 18 residues. Looked up from germline, CDR1 is MGHRA and CDR2 is YSYEKL. The CDR3 DNA reads as TGCGCCAGCAGCCAATCACCTGCTCCGGGACAGGGGGCGGGAGAGCAGTACTTC. Translation gives CASSQSPAPGQGAGEQYF.

The J gene is TRBJ2-7, the V gene TRBV28; 9 bases fit TRBD1. CDR1 is MDHEN and CDR2 is SYDVKM in the germline V gene. Losses at the gene ends were 3 bases for V and 6 bases for J; bases not matched to a gene: 6. The CDR3 extends over 14 amino acids. CDR3 DNA: TGTGCCAGCAGTTTGAGGGACAGGGATGCCGAGCAGTACTTC. Protein: CASSLRDRDAEQYF.

This rearrangement joins TRBV6-8 to TRBJ2-7; TRBD1 is a possible D gene (5 bases). Germline-derived CDR1 and CDR2 are MNHGY and SAAAGT. This CDR3 has 16 amino acids. V lost 6 bases and J 2 bases, leaving 20 bases between the germline ends. Here the CDR3 DNA reads TGTGCCAGCAGCCTTCGTGGGGCAGGTACTCCCTACGAGCAGTACTTC. It codes for CASSLRGAGTPYEQYF.

The chain has TRBV5-5 and TRBJ1-4; TRBD1 matches 8 bases. There are 16 residues in the CDR3. The V gene's germline CDR1 is SGHKS and CDR2 YYEKEE (reference sequence). Trimming took 4 bases from V and 7 from J; bases not matched to a gene: 12. The CDR3 DNA follows: TGTGCCAGCAGCACCGACCCGGGACAGGACTTTGAAAAACTGTTTTTT. Translating gives CASSTDPGQDFEKLFF.

The V gene is TRBV19, the J gene TRBJ1-1; maybe TRBD1 (5 bases). The CDR3 consists of 15 residues. V was cut by 3 bases and J by 1 base, with 12 bases left in between. CDR1 and CDR2 (germline): LNHDA, SQIVND (reference sequence). The CDR3 sequence is CASSIGGGANTEAFF. CDR3 bases: TGTGCCAGTAGTATCGGAGGAGGGGCGAACACTGAAGCTTTCTTT.

This clone was observed a handful of times. The chain employs TRBV27 and TRBJ2-5; D possibly corresponds to TRBD2 (6 bases). Trimming took off 5 bases at V and 2 bases at J, with 12 bases between the two ends. Germline V gives CDR1 MNHEY, CDR2 SMNVEV (reference sequence). The CDR3 is made up of 14 amino acids. This CDR3 is CASSGRGGQETQYF. In DNA, the CDR3 is TGTGCCAGCAGTGGACGTGGGGGGCAAGAGACCCAGTACTTC.

The chain carries TRBV7-8 and TRBJ2-5; the D gene is possibly TRBD2 (5 bases). Germline CDR1 reads SGHVS; CDR2 reads FQNEAQ. V was clipped by 5 bases and J by 5 bases, with 18 bases between them. CDR3 length: 15 amino acids. CDR3 DNA: TGTGCCAGCAGCCTAACCATTCGGGGTGGGGAGACCCAGTACTTC. This encodes CASSLTIRGGETQYF.

The V and J genes are TRBV19 and TRBJ2-1; D possibly corresponds to TRBD2 (6 bases). Germline values: CDR1 LNHDA, CDR2 SQIVND (reference sequence). The ends were cut back, 5 bases at V and 4 bases at J, with 12 bases in the middle. There are 14 residues in the CDR3. The chain's CDR3 is CASSFGTPYNEQFF. The CDR3 DNA reads TGTGCCAGTAGTTTCGGGACTCCTTACAATGAGCAGTTCTTC.

This clone was recorded only once. The chain joins TRBV7-9 to TRBJ1-4; 8 bases line up with TRBD1. The V and J ends lost 2 bases and 3 bases, in that order; junction bases with no gene match: 5. This CDR3 has 16 residues. CDR1 is SEHNR and CDR2 is FQNEAQ in the germline V gene (reference sequence). The CDR3, as DNA: TGTGCCAGCAGCTTACGGCAGGGGGCGCCTAATGAAAAACTGTTTTTT. Translation: CASSLRQGAPNEKLFF. The full variable domain, with the rest looked up from reference TRBV7-9 and TRBJ1-4, is DTGVSQNPRHKITKRGQNVTFRCDPISEHNRLYWYRQTLGQGPEFLTYFQNEAQLEKSRLLSDRFSAERPKGSFSTLEIQRTEQGDSAMYLCASSLRQGAPNEKLFFGSGTQLSVL.

CDR3 sequence reads: CASSQVFGQGVLEGYTF. CDR3 sequence (DNA): TGTGCCAGCAGCCAAGTCTTCGGACAGGGGGTTTTGGAGGGCTACACCTTC. The V and J genes are TRBV14 and TRBJ1-2; 10 bases are shared with TRBD1. The CDR3 runs 17 residues. Germline CDR1 reads SGHDN; CDR2 reads FVKESK. Trimming took 1 base from V and 8 from J; bases not matched to a gene: 13. Supplemented by reference TRBV14 and TRBJ1-2, the full variable domain reads EAGVTQFPSHSVIEKGQTVTLRCDPISGHDNLYWYRRVMGKEIKFLLHFVKESKQDESGMPNNRFLAERTGGTYSTLKVQPAELEDSGVYFCASSQVFGQGVLEGYTFGSGTRLTVV.

V usage is TRBV7-8 and J usage is TRBJ2-5; no firm D call. V lost 5 bases, J lost 2 bases, and 9 bases lay in between. The CDR3 covers 13 residues. The germline V gene has CDR1 SGHVS and CDR2 FQNEAQ. The CDR3: CASSAGPQETQYF. The CDR3, as DNA: TGTGCCAGCAGCGCAGGTCCGCAAGAGACCCAGTACTTC.

The V and J genes are TRBV7-3 and TRBJ2-2, with D unclear. Per germline, CDR1 SGHTA and CDR2 FQGTGA. Trimming shortened V by 3 bases and J by 3 bases, and 8 bases separated the two germline ends. This CDR3 is built from 14 residues. For the CDR3, the DNA is TGTGCCAGCAGCTTGAAACTGTACACCGGGGAGCTGTTTTTT. It codes for CASSLKLYTGELFF.